The clone carrying this TCR beta chain is a singleton in its sample. Its antigen is still unknown. Profiled with immunoSEQ multiplex PCR; TCRdb holds only in-frame clones, not every one. The sample consists of fewer than 120,000 clones, roughly 92% of them appearing once. These data are taken from a study of T cell responses to AZD1222 COVID-19 vaccine. Points from the study as a whole: With dominance at 160-218 and 743-854, vaccine-associated CD4 TCRs spanned spike.

The V gene's germline CDR1 is SNHLY and CDR2 FYNNEI. With V trimmed by 3 bases and J by 10 bases, 5 bases remained unmatched. The CDR3 is 14 amino acids. The chain employs TRBV2 and TRBJ1-6; 8 bases are a match to TRBD1. The specimen was peripheral blood, collected on day 0 of AZD1222 vaccination. This TCR was recovered from an adult in good health. CDR3 nucleotide sequence: TGTGCCAGCAGTGAGGACAGGGCTGGGTCACCCCTCCACTTT. Translating gives CASSEDRAGSPLHF. The variable domain in full, completed from reference TRBV2 and TRBJ1-6, reads EPEVTQTPSHQVTQMGQEVILRCVPISNHLYFYWYRQILGQKVEFLVSFYNNEISEKSEIFDDQFSVERPDGSNFTLKIRSTKLEDSAMYFCASSEDRAGSPLHFGNGTRLTVT.